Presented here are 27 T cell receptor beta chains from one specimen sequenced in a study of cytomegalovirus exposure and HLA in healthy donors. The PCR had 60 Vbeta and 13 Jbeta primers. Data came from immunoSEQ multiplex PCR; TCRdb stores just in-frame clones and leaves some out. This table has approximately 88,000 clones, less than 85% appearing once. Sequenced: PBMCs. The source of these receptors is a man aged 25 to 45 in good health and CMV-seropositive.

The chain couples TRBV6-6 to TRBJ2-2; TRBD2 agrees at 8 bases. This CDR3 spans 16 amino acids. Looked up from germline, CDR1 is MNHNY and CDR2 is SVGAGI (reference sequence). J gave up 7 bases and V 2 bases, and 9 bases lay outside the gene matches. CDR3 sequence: CASSYVPGGAGGELFF. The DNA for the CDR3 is TGTGCCAGCAGTTACGTTCCGGGAGGGGCCGGCGGGGAGCTGTTTTTT.

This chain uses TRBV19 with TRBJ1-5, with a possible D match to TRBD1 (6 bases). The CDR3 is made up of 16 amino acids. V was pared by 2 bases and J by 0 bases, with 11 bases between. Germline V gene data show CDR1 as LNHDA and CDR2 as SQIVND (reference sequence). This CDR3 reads CASSIRQGNSNQPQHF. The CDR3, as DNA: TGTGCCAGTAGTATACGTCAGGGGAATAGCAATCAGCCCCAGCATTTT.

In nucleotides, the CDR3 is TGTGCCAGCAGCTTAGCTGGCCTGTCTTCTGGAAACACCATATATTTT. This encodes CASSLAGLSSGNTIYF. The gene calls are TRBV7-9 and TRBJ1-3; D uncertain. The CDR3 spans 16 residues. V gave up 0 bases and J gave up 1 base, with 10 bases separating them. Germline V gene sequence: CDR1 SEHNR, CDR2 FQNEAQ (reference sequence).

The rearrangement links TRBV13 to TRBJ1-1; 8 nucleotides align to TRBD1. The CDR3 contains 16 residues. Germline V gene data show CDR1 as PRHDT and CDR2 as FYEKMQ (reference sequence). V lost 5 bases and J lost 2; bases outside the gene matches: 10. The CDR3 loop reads CASSVDTRGRNTEAFF. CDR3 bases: TGTGCCAGCAGCGTCGATACCAGGGGGCGTAACACTGAAGCTTTCTTT.

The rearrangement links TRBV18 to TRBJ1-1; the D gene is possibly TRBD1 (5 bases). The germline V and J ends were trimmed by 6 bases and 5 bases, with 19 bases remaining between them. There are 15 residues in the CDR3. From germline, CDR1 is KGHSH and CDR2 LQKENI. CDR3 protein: CASSLGSSGGTEAFF. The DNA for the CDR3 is TGTGCCAGCTCCCTCGGGAGCTCGGGGGGGACTGAAGCTTTCTTT.

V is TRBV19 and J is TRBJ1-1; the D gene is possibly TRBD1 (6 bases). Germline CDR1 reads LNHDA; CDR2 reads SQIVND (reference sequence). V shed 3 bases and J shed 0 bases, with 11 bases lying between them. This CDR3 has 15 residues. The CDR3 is CASSIATGLNTEAFF. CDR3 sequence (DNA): TGTGCCAGTAGTATCGCAACAGGGCTGAACACTGAAGCTTTCTTT. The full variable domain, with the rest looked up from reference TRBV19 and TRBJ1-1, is DGGITQSPKYLFRKEGQNVTLSCEQNLNHDAMYWYRQDPGQGLRLIYYSQIVNDFQKGDIAEGYSVSREKKESFPLTVTSAQKNPTAFYLCASSIATGLNTEAFFGQGTRLTVV.

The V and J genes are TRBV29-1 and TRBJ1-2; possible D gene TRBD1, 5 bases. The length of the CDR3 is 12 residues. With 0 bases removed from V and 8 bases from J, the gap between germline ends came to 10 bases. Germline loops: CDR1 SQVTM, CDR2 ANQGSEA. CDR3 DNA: TGCAGCGTTGAAGAGCAGGGCGGCGGCTACACCTTC. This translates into CSVEEQGGGYTF.

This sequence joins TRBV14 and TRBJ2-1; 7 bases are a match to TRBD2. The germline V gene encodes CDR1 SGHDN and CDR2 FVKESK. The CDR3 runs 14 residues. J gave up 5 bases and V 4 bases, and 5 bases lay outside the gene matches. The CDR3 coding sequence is TGTGCCAGCAGCCGCGGACTAGTCAACAATGAGCAGTTCTTC. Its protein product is CASSRGLVNNEQFF.

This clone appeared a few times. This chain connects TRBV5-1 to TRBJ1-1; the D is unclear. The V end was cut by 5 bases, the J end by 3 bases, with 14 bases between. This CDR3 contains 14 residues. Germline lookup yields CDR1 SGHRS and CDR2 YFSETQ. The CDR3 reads CASSPQVVDTEAFF. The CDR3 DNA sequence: TGCGCCAGCAGTCCTCAAGTAGTGGACACTGAAGCTTTCTTT.

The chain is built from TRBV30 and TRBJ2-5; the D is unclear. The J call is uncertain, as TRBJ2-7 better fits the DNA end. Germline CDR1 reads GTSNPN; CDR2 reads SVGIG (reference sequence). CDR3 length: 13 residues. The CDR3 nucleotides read TGTGCCTGGAGTCGTGACAACACCTACGAGCAGTACTTC. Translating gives CAWSRDNTYEQYF.

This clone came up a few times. CDR3 DNA: TGTGCCAGCAGTTTTATGAGGACTGACTATGGCTACACCTTC. Amino acid sequence: CASSFMRTDYGYTF. The rearrangement joins TRBV27 to TRBJ1-2; D is uncertain. CDR1 is MNHEY and CDR2 is SMNVEV in the germline V gene (reference sequence). V lost 3 bases and J 3 bases, leaving 11 bases between the germline ends. There are 14 residues in the CDR3.

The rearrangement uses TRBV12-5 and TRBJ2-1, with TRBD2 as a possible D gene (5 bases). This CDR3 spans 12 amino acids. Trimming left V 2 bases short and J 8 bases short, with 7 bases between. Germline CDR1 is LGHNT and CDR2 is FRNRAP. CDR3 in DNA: TGTGCTAGTGGTTTGATGAGGGATGAGCAGTTCTTC. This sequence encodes CASGLMRDEQFF.

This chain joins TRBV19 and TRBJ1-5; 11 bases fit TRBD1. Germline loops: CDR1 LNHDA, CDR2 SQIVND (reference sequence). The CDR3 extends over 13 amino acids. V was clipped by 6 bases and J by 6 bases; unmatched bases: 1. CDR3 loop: CASRGTGGQPQHF. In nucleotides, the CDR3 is TGTGCCAGTAGGGGGACAGGGGGTCAGCCCCAGCATTTT. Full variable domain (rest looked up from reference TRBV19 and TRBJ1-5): DGGITQSPKYLFRKEGQNVTLSCEQNLNHDAMYWYRQDPGQGLRLIYYSQIVNDFQKGDIAEGYSVSREKKESFPLTVTSAQKNPTAFYLCASRGTGGQPQHFGDGTRLSIL.

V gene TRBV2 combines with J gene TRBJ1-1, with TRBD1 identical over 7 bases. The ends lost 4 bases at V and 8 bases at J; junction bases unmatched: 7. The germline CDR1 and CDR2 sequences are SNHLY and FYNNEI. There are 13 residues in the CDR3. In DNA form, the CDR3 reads TGTGCCAGCAGTGCTGGGACAGCTGAAGAAGCTTTCTTT. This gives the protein CASSAGTAEEAFF.

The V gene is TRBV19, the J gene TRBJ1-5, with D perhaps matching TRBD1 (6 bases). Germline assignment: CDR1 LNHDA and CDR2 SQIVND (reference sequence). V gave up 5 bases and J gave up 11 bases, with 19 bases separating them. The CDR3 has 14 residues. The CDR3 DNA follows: TGTGCCAGTAGTTCCCAGGACAGCGTGTCAACCCAGCATTTT. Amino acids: CASSSQDSVSTQHF.

The CDR3 reads CAISETPENGYTF. The CDR3 bases are TGTGCCATCAGTGAGACGCCTGAGAATGGCTACACCTTC. This chain joins TRBV10-3 and TRBJ1-2; D ambiguous. V was cut by 2 bases and J by 6 bases, with 10 bases left in between. The germline CDR1 and CDR2 sequences are ENHRY and SYGVKD. The CDR3 loop spans 13 amino acids.

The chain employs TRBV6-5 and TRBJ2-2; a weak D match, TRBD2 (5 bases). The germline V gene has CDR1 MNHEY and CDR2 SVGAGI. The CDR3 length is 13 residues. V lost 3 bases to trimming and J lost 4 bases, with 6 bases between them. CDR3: CASSYRGTGELFF. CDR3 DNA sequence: TGTGCCAGCAGTTATCGGGGCACCGGGGAGCTGTTTTTT.

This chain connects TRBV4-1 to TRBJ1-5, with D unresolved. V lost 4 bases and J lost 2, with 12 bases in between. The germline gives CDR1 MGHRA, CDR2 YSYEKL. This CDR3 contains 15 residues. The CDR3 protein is CASSLLGDRNQPQHF. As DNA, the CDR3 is TGCGCCAGCAGCCTCCTCGGGGATCGCAATCAGCCCCAGCATTTT.

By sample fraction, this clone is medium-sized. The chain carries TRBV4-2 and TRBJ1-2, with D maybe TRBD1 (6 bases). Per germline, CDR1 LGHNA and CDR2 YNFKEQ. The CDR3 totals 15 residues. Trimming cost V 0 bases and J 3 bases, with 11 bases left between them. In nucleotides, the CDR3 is TGTGCCAGCAGCCAAGATCTTGGACAGTACTATGGCTACACCTTC. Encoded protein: CASSQDLGQYYGYTF.

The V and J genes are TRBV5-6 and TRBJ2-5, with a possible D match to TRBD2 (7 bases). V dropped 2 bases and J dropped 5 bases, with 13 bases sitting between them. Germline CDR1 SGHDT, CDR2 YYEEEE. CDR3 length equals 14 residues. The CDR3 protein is CASSLEQGGETQYF. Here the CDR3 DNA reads TGTGCCAGCAGCTTAGAACAGGGAGGGGAGACCCAGTACTTC.

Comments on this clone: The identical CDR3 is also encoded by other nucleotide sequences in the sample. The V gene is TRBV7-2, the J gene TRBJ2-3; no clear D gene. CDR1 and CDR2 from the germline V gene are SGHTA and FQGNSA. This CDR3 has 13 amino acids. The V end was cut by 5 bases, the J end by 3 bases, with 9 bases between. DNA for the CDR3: TGTGCCAGCAGCCTACTCGGGACAGATACGCAGTATTTT. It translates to CASSLLGTDTQYF.

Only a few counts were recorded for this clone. The CDR3 DNA sequence: TGCGCCAGCAGCCTGAACAGGGAATCGGTCGGTGGCTACACCTTC. This sequence encodes CASSLNRESVGGYTF. This chain uses TRBV4-1 with TRBJ1-2; D may be TRBD1 (6 bases). The V and J ends lost 4 bases and 7 bases respectively, with 19 bases between them. The CDR3 is 15 amino acids. CDR1 and CDR2 from the germline V gene are MGHRA and YSYEKL.

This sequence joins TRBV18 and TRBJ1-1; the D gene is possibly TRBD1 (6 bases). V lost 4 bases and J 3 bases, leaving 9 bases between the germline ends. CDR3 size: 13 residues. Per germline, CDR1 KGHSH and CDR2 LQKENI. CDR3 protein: CASSRTVDTEAFF. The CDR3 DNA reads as TGTGCCAGCTCACGGACAGTAGACACTGAAGCTTTCTTT. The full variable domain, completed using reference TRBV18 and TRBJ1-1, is NAGVMQNPRHLVRRRGQEARLRCSPMKGHSHVYWYRQLPEEGLKFMVYLQKENIIDESGMPKERFSAEFPKEGPSILRIQQVVRGDSAAYFCASSRTVDTEAFFGQGTRLTVV.

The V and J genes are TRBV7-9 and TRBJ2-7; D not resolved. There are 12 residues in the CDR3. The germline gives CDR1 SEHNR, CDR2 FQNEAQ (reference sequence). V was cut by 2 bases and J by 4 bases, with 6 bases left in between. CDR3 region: CASSLSSYEQYF. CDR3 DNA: TGTGCCAGCAGCTTATCGTCGTACGAGCAGTACTTC.

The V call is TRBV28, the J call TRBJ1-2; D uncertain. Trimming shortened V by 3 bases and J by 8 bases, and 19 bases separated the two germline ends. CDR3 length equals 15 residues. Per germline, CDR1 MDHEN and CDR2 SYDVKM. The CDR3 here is CASSFASGSLGGYTF. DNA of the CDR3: TGTGCCAGCAGTTTTGCAAGTGGATCGCTGGGCGGCTACACCTTC.

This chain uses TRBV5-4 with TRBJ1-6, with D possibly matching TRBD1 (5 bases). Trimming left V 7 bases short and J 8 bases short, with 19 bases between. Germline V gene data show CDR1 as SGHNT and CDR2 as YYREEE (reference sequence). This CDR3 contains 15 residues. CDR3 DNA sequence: TGTGCCAGCGGGGTGGGAGGCTCGGGGGATTCACCCCTCCACTTT. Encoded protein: CASGVGGSGDSPLHF. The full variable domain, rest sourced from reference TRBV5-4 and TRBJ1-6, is ETGVTQSPTHLIKTRGQQVTLRCSSQSGHNTVSWYQQALGQGPQFIFQYYREEENGRGNFPPRFSGLQFPNYSSELNVNALELDDSALYLCASGVGGSGDSPLHFGNGTRLTVT.

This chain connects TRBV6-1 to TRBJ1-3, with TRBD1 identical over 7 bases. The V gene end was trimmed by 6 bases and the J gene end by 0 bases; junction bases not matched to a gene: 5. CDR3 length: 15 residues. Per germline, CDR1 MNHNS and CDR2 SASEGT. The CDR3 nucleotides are TGTGCCAGCAGCCTAGGGACAGCCTCTGGAAACACCATATATTTT. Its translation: CASSLGTASGNTIYF.